These 15 T cell receptor beta chains were sequenced from one sample in a study of T cell changes during pregnancy in multiple sclerosis. Sequenced by immunoSEQ multiplex PCR; TCRdb stores in-frame clones only, minus some. The sample lists around 88,000 clones; about 92% were seen once. Sequencing used peripheral blood, obtained in the first trimester of pregnancy. Receptor source: a female donor with multiple sclerosis, enrolled in a pregnancy study.

V gene TRBV21-1 combines with J gene TRBJ2-4; the table's D gene call, TRBD1, was not cross checked with the DNA. TRBV21-1 is recorded as a pseudogene. The CDR3 runs 19 residues. The CDR3 coding sequence is TGTGCCAGCAGCAATGGGCCTAGACAGGGAAGGTTGGCCAAAAACATTCAGTACTTC. Protein product: CASSNGPRQGRLAKNIQYF.

The chain couples TRBV7-6 to TRBJ2-3; D unclear. CDR1 SGHVS and CDR2 FNYEAQ come from the germline V gene. The CDR3 is 15 amino acids. V lost 2 bases and J lost 0, with 9 bases in between. The CDR3 loop is CASSLNPSSTDTQYF. In nucleotides, the CDR3 is TGTGCCAGCAGCTTAAATCCCTCTAGCACAGATACGCAGTATTTT.

This clone was recorded only once. The chain uses TRBV5-1 and TRBJ2-5; 10 nucleotides match TRBD1. J was trimmed by 4 bases and V by 4 bases; bases with no gene match: 4. The germline gives CDR1 SGHRS, CDR2 YFSETQ. This CDR3 comprises 14 residues. CDR3: CASSPRTGGETQYF. The DNA of the CDR3 is TGCGCCAGCAGCCCAAGGACAGGGGGAGAGACCCAGTACTTC.

The chain carries TRBV4-1 and TRBJ2-7; no clear D gene. Trimming removed 0 bases from V and 0 bases from J, with 6 bases in between. This CDR3 region has 14 residues. Germline V CDR1 and CDR2: MGHRA, YSYEKL. In nucleotides, the CDR3 is TGCGCCAGCAGCCAAGATATTAACTCCTACGAGCAGTACTTC. This codes for CASSQDINSYEQYF.

V and J are TRBV15 and TRBJ2-5; D is ambiguous. The V end lost 0 bases, the J end lost 4 bases, and 12 bases lay between the germline ends. The germline gives CDR1 LNHNV, CDR2 YYDKDF (reference sequence). The CDR3 contains 15 residues. The CDR3 coding sequence is TGTGCCACCAGCAGAGATCCCGCTATTCGAGAGACCCAGTACTTC. This translates into CATSRDPAIRETQYF. Combining the CDR3 with reference TRBV15 and TRBJ2-5 gives the whole variable domain DAMVIQNPRYQVTQFGKPVTLSCSQTLNHNVMYWYQQKSSQAPKLLFHYYDKDFNNEADTPDNFQSRRPNTSFCFLDIRSPGLGDTAMYLCATSRDPAIRETQYFGPGTRLLVL.

V is TRBV28 and J is TRBJ2-5, with 8 bases identical to TRBD2. Trimming took 5 bases from V and 4 from J; bases not matched to a gene: 9. Germline CDR1 is MDHEN and CDR2 is SYDVKM. The CDR3 is 15 amino acids. The CDR3 loop reads CASSRVAGWGETQYF. In DNA form, the CDR3 reads TGTGCCAGCAGTAGGGTAGCGGGATGGGGAGAGACCCAGTACTTC.

The chain employs TRBV7-6 and TRBJ2-3; D might be TRBD1 (6 bases). From germline, CDR1 is SGHVS and CDR2 FNYEAQ. Trimming took 3 bases from V and 0 from J, leaving 16 bases between them. The CDR3 loop spans 17 amino acids. CDR3 sequence reads: CASSLIPPTGSTDTQYF. CDR3 nucleotide sequence: TGTGCCAGCAGCTTGATACCCCCCACAGGGAGCACAGATACGCAGTATTTT.

About this clone itself: A junction end diverges from the germline sequence, so it may reflect a read error. The V and J genes are TRBV7-7 and TRBJ2-5; D might be TRBD2 (5 bases). The germline V gene has CDR1 SSHAT and CDR2 FNYEAQ (reference sequence). The CDR3 runs 13 residues. Written as DNA, the CDR3 is TGTGCTAGCAGCTTAGTACTAGACGAGACCCAGTACTTC. Amino acids: CASSLVLDETQYF.

As concerns this clone: The germline gene is not matched at one end of the junction; a read error may be the cause. This chain links TRBV7-7 with TRBJ1-1, with a weak D call TRBD1 (6 bases). Germline V gene lookup returns CDR1 SSHAT and CDR2 FNYEAQ (reference sequence). The length of the CDR3 is 15 residues. CDR3 loop: CASSPAGTPATEAFF. CDR3 nucleotides: TGTGCTAGCAGTCCTGCCGGGACACCGGCCACTGAAGCTTTCTTT.

The chain is built from TRBV5-1 and TRBJ2-7; perhaps TRBD1 as D (6 bases). CDR1 SGHRS and CDR2 YFSETQ come from the germline V gene. The CDR3 sequence is 13 residues long. Trimming removed 3 bases at V and 0 bases at J, with 7 bases between. The CDR3 loop is CASSWDNSYEQYF. CDR3 nucleotides: TGCGCCAGCAGCTGGGACAACTCCTACGAGCAGTACTTC.

The chain employs TRBV28 and TRBJ2-7; 11 positions agree with TRBD2. Germline-derived CDR1 and CDR2 are MDHEN and SYDVKM. With 6 bases clipped from V and 2 bases from J, the junction kept 6 bases outside the gene matches. The CDR3 is 15 residues long. CDR3 DNA: TGTGCCAGCAGCCTCCTAGCGGGAGGAACCTACGAGCAGTACTTC. It encodes CASSLLAGGTYEQYF.

V and J are TRBV5-5 and TRBJ1-2, with D possibly being TRBD1 (6 bases). This CDR3 comprises 13 residues. Trimming took 5 bases from V and 0 from J, leaving 8 bases between them. The germline V gene encodes CDR1 SGHKS and CDR2 YYEKEE (reference sequence). The CDR3 spells CASSRDTNYGYTF. The CDR3, as DNA: TGTGCCAGCAGTCGGGACACTAACTATGGCTACACCTTC. The full variable domain, with the rest looked up from reference TRBV5-5 and TRBJ1-2, is DAGVTQSPTHLIKTRGQQVTLRCSPISGHKSVSWYQQVLGQGPQFIFQYYEKEERGRGNFPDRFSARQFPNYSSELNVNALLLGDSALYLCASSRDTNYGYTFGSGTRLTVV.

The chain is built from TRBV12-5 and TRBJ2-1; 9 positions agree with TRBD1. The CDR3 is 16 amino acids. Germline CDR1 LGHNT, CDR2 FRNRAP. With 6 bases clipped from V and 9 bases from J, the junction kept 15 bases outside the gene matches. The CDR3 bases are TGTGCTAGTGGAACCCTCCCCGGGACAGGGTCCACTGAGCAGTTCTTC. The encoded protein is CASGTLPGTGSTEQFF.

The CDR3 sequence is CASSMGGSLYNEQFF. DNA for the CDR3: TGTGCCAGCAGTATGGGCGGGAGTCTCTACAATGAGCAGTTCTTC. The genes are TRBV28 and TRBJ2-1, with 7 nucleotides matching TRBD2. Germline V CDR1 and CDR2: MDHEN, SYDVKM. This CDR3 spans 15 amino acids. With V trimmed by 5 bases and J by 3 bases, 7 bases remained unmatched.

The gene calls are TRBV10-2 and TRBJ2-1, with D perhaps matching TRBD1 (6 bases). The CDR3 spans 18 residues. V was clipped by 6 bases and J by 6 bases, with 27 bases between them. Germline V gives CDR1 WSHSY, CDR2 SAAADI. CDR3 region: CASRAYTVAAKGGNEQFF. The CDR3 DNA is TGCGCCAGCAGAGCTTATACGGTTGCCGCGAAAGGGGGCAATGAGCAGTTCTTC.